These 26 T cell receptor beta chains were all obtained from the same sample, sequenced in a study of cytomegalovirus exposure and HLA in healthy donors. With 60 Vbeta and 13 Jbeta primers, the PCR was carried out. This table comes from immunoSEQ multiplex PCR, and its TCRdb copy is limited to in-frame clones, with some not included. Seen here are 150,000 to 250,000 clones, 82% observed once, and the top ten hold about 0.092%. The specimen sequenced was PBMCs. The receptors were sampled from a boy younger than 10 in good health and CMV-seronegative.

This chain joins TRBV7-2 and TRBJ1-1; D remains unclear. The CDR3 is 14 residues long. Between the trimmed V and J ends, which lost 1 base and 0 bases, there was a span of 6 bases. Germline V gene lookup returns CDR1 SGHTA and CDR2 FQGNSA. The CDR3 DNA sequence: TGTGCCAGCAGCTTAGTCGGGATGAACACTGAAGCTTTCTTT. Its protein product is CASSLVGMNTEAFF.

The chain links TRBV21-1 to TRBJ2-5; whether TRBD2, the table's D call, matches the DNA was not checked. TRBV21-1 is recorded as a pseudogene. The CDR3 consists of 15 residues. CDR3 amino acids: CASTPGTRYQETQYF. DNA for the CDR3: TGTGCCAGCACCCCGGGGACTAGGTATCAAGAGACCCAGTACTTC.

The chain combines TRBV7-9 with TRBJ1-4, with TRBD1 matching 9 bases. This CDR3 contains 15 residues. J lost 10 bases, V lost 5 bases, and 11 bases had no gene match. The germline CDR1 and CDR2 sequences are SEHNR and FQNEAQ (reference sequence). In DNA, the CDR3 is TGTGCCAGCAGCCCCCGGGACAGGGATGGTTCAAAACTGTTTTTT. Its translation: CASSPRDRDGSKLFF.

DNA for the CDR3: TGCGCCAGCAGCTTGAACGGTGGACAGGGGGCGGGAGAGACCCAGTACTTC. Amino acid sequence: CASSLNGGQGAGETQYF. The chain carries TRBV5-1 and TRBJ2-5; 11 nucleotides match TRBD1. CDR1 and CDR2 from the germline V gene are SGHRS and YFSETQ. The CDR3 loop spans 17 amino acids. Trimming removed 1 base from V and 4 bases from J; junction bases left unmatched: 9.

The chain links TRBV5-4 to TRBJ2-3, with 10 nucleotides matching TRBD2. From germline, CDR1 is SGHNT and CDR2 YYREEE (reference sequence). This CDR3 is 15 amino acids long. V was pared by 0 bases and J by 8 bases, with 6 bases of the junction left unmatched. The CDR3 DNA follows: TGTGCCAGCAGCTTGGAGGCTAGCGGGGGTCCTACGCAGTATTTT. Its translation is CASSLEASGGPTQYF.

The chain has TRBV6-5 and TRBJ1-3; D is undetermined. CDR1 is MNHEY and CDR2 is SVGAGI in the germline V gene. Trimming left V 7 bases short and J 4 bases short, with 14 bases between. The length of the CDR3 is 14 residues. The CDR3 DNA sequence: TGTGCCAGCATCGCCGTCGCGGGCGGAAACACCATATATTTT. Translating it yields CASIAVAGGNTIYF.

This chain connects TRBV6-5 to TRBJ1-1; possibly TRBD1 for D (5 bases). The CDR3 has 13 residues. V was cut by 8 bases and J by 1 base, with 11 bases left in between. The germline gives CDR1 MNHEY, CDR2 SVGAGI. CDR3 residues: CASASGQNTEAFF. CDR3 in DNA: TGTGCCAGCGCCTCAGGGCAGAACACTGAAGCTTTCTTT.

This clone was detected only once. V and J are TRBV13 and TRBJ2-3, with 12 nucleotides matching TRBD2. Per the germline V gene, CDR1 is PRHDT and CDR2 is FYEKMQ (reference sequence). The CDR3 sequence is 17 residues long. J was trimmed by 2 bases and V by 5 bases; bases with no gene match: 8. Written as DNA, the CDR3 is TGTGCCAGCAGCCCTAGACTAGCGGGGGTCTTCACAGATACGCAGTATTTT. Protein sequence: CASSPRLAGVFTDTQYF.

CDR3 in DNA: TGTGCCAGCAGGGGCAGGACAACCTACGAGCAGTACTTC. Protein product: CASRGRTTYEQYF. The rearrangement joins TRBV5-6 to TRBJ2-7, with D possibly matching TRBD1 (5 bases). The CDR3 consists of 13 residues. Germline CDR1 SGHDT, CDR2 YYEEEE. V shed 5 bases and J shed 2 bases, with 11 bases lying between them. The variable domain in full, completed from reference TRBV5-6 and TRBJ2-7, reads DAGVTQSPTHLIKTRGQQVTLRCSPKSGHDTVSWYQQALGQGPQFIFQYYEEEERQRGNFPDRFSGHQFPNYSSELNVNALLLGDSALYLCASRGRTTYEQYFGPGTRLTVT.

This sequence joins TRBV4-2 and TRBJ1-4; unclear D gene. The CDR3 has 14 amino acids. V lost 5 bases and J 8 bases, leaving 15 bases between the germline ends. CDR1 is LGHNA, CDR2 YNFKEQ, per germline. The CDR3 sequence is CASSSGRPFEKLFF. The CDR3 DNA is TGTGCCAGCAGCTCGGGAAGGCCCTTCGAAAAACTGTTTTTT.

This chain connects TRBV7-2 to TRBJ2-2; 10 bases are a match to TRBD2. Germline lookup yields CDR1 SGHTA and CDR2 FQGNSA. The CDR3 consists of 16 residues. Trimming cost V 1 base and J 6 bases; bases outside gene matches: 5. In DNA, the CDR3 is TGTGCCAGCAGCTTAGGGCTAGCGGGGGCCCCCGGGGAGCTGTTTTTT. Amino acids: CASSLGLAGAPGELFF.

This clone was seen only once. The chain recombines TRBV7-6 with TRBJ1-1, with 10 bases aligning to TRBD1. Germline V CDR1 and CDR2: SGHVS, FNYEAQ. The V segment lost 2 bases and the J segment 8 bases; nucleotides outside the gene matches: 11. The CDR3 covers 16 residues. The CDR3 DNA is TGTGCCAGCAGCTTACCCGGGACAGGGGAACAAGGCGAAGCTTTCTTT. This encodes CASSLPGTGEQGEAFF.

V gene TRBV7-2 combines with J gene TRBJ1-6; TRBD1 agrees at 9 bases. Unmatched junction bases numbered 7, after V lost 6 bases and J lost 4 bases. Germline assignment: CDR1 SGHTA and CDR2 FQGNSA. The CDR3 spans 16 residues. The CDR3 nucleotides read TGTGCCAGCAGTTTTGTACAGGGGGCGTATAATTCACCCCTCCACTTT. Protein product: CASSFVQGAYNSPLHF. Combining the CDR3 with reference TRBV7-2 and TRBJ1-6 gives the whole variable domain GAGVSQSPSNKVTEKGKDVELRCDPISGHTALYWYRQSLGQGLEFLIYFQGNSAPDKSGLPSDRFSAERTGGSVSTLTIQRTQQEDSAVYLCASSFVQGAYNSPLHFGNGTRLTVT.

In its sample, this clone was seen once. The V gene is TRBV27, the J gene TRBJ2-5, with D perhaps matching TRBD1 (6 bases). Per the germline V gene, CDR1 is MNHEY and CDR2 is SMNVEV (reference sequence). With 5 bases removed from V and 6 bases from J, the gap between germline ends came to 22 bases. The CDR3 is 16 amino acids. The CDR3 bases are TGTGCCAGCAGTAACCTTCTCGGAGGAAGGGGGAAGACCCAGTACTTC. This gives the protein CASSNLLGGRGKTQYF.

The chain recombines TRBV6-1 with TRBJ1-5; D is uncertain. Trimming stripped 3 bases from V and 4 bases from J, with 7 bases between. The CDR3 is made up of 13 amino acids. The germline CDR1 and CDR2 sequences are MNHNS and SASEGT. Written as DNA, the CDR3 is TGTGCCAGCAGTGAGGAGGGTAATCAGCCCCAGCATTTT. It translates to CASSEEGNQPQHF.

The V and J genes are TRBV5-8 and TRBJ2-5; 9 nucleotides match TRBD2. The CDR3 totals 17 residues. The germline gives CDR1 SGHTS, CDR2 YDEGEE. Trimming cost V 2 bases and J 3 bases; bases outside gene matches: 11. The CDR3 region is CASSFPSGADVKETQYF. CDR3 sequence (DNA): TGTGCCAGCAGCTTCCCTAGCGGGGCGGACGTTAAAGAGACCCAGTACTTC.

The V and J genes are TRBV19 and TRBJ1-5, with D perhaps TRBD1 (6 bases). CDR1 is LNHDA and CDR2 is SQIVND in the germline V gene (reference sequence). The V and J ends lost 9 bases and 9 bases respectively, with 18 bases between them. The CDR3 covers 13 residues. DNA for the CDR3: TGTGCCAGCGGACAGCGAATAGGGTCGCCCCAGCATTTT. This sequence encodes CASGQRIGSPQHF. Supplemented by reference TRBV19 and TRBJ1-5, the full variable domain reads DGGITQSPKYLFRKEGQNVTLSCEQNLNHDAMYWYRQDPGQGLRLIYYSQIVNDFQKGDIAEGYSVSREKKESFPLTVTSAQKNPTAFYLCASGQRIGSPQHFGDGTRLSIL.

The gene calls are TRBV11-2 and TRBJ2-7; TRBD2 is a possible D gene (5 bases). CDR3 length: 14 residues. Germline CDR1 and CDR2: SGHAT and FQNNGV. Trimming shortened V by 6 bases and J by 0 bases, and 12 bases separated the two germline ends. For the CDR3, the DNA is TGTGCCAGCAGTTTCCCGGGGAGCTCCTACGAGCAGTACTTC. As protein: CASSFPGSSYEQYF.

The chain is built from TRBV5-1 and TRBJ2-5, with 9 bases that match TRBD1. After removal of 4 bases from V and 11 bases from J, the junction contained 12 bases not matched to a gene. Germline V gene sequence: CDR1 SGHRS, CDR2 YFSETQ. CDR3 size: 14 residues. This CDR3 reads CASSLLQGAQEQYF. In nucleotides, the CDR3 is TGCGCCAGCAGCCTCCTACAGGGGGCGCAAGAGCAGTACTTC.

The rearrangement uses TRBV6-5 and TRBJ2-5, with D hard to call. Germline V CDR1 and CDR2: MNHEY, SVGAGI. There are 13 residues in the CDR3. V was clipped by 1 base and J by 7 bases, with 10 bases between them. CDR3 nucleotide sequence: TGTGCCAGCAGTTACTACGGTTCCGGGACCCAGTACTTC. As protein: CASSYYGSGTQYF.

This chain uses TRBV5-1 with TRBJ2-7; D is possibly TRBD1 (6 bases). Per germline, CDR1 SGHRS and CDR2 YFSETQ. This CDR3 is built from 12 residues. Trimming left V 5 bases short and J 3 bases short, with 9 bases between. The CDR3 nucleotides are TGCGCCAGCAGGTGGACAGTCTACGAGCAGTACTTC. Translation: CASRWTVYEQYF. Drawing the rest from reference TRBV5-1 and TRBJ2-7, the complete variable domain is KAGVTQTPRYLIKTRGQQVTLSCSPISGHRSVSWYQQTPGQGLQFLFEYFSETQRNKGNFPGRFSGRQFSNSRSEMNVSTLELGDSALYLCASRWTVYEQYFGPGTRLTVT.

The rearrangement joins TRBV7-9 to TRBJ2-1; D is possibly TRBD1 (6 bases). V gave up 2 bases and J gave up 4 bases, with 21 bases separating them. Germline V gene lookup returns CDR1 SEHNR and CDR2 FQNEAQ (reference sequence). This CDR3 region has 18 residues. CDR3 bases: TGTGCCAGCAGCTTAAACAGGGTTGGGAATAAAAAGTACAATGAGCAGTTCTTC. Residues: CASSLNRVGNKKYNEQFF.

This sequence joins TRBV6-5 and TRBJ2-3, with D maybe TRBD2 (6 bases). CDR1 and CDR2 from the germline V gene are MNHEY and SVGAGI. The CDR3 sequence is 14 residues long. Trimming took 0 bases from V and 5 from J, leaving 9 bases between them. CDR3 sequence: CASSYSPSVDTQYF. The DNA of the CDR3 is TGTGCCAGCAGTTACTCGCCTAGCGTAGATACGCAGTATTTT.

The CDR3 spells CASSVTTKEETQYF. Written as DNA, the CDR3 is TGTGCCAGCAGCGTAACCACTAAGGAAGAGACCCAGTACTTC. The chain links TRBV5-6 to TRBJ2-5; D is ambiguous. CDR3 size: 14 residues. V lost 4 bases to trimming and J lost 3 bases, with 13 bases between them. Germline V gives CDR1 SGHDT, CDR2 YYEEEE.

The gene calls are TRBV19 and TRBJ1-6; a possible D gene is TRBD1 (6 bases). The CDR3 is 19 amino acids. Trimming took 6 bases from V and 0 from J, leaving 21 bases between them. Germline V lookup: CDR1 LNHDA, CDR2 SQIVND (reference sequence). CDR3 DNA sequence: TGTGCCAGTAGAAAACAGGGACCGGGACACTACTCCTATAATTCACCCCTCCACTTT. It specifies CASRKQGPGHYSYNSPLHF.

This clone has more than one count but fewer than ten. The chain joins TRBV14 to TRBJ2-7, with 8 nucleotides matching TRBD2. The CDR3 sequence is 16 residues long. The germline CDR1 and CDR2 sequences are SGHDN and FVKESK. The V and J ends lost 1 base and 6 bases, in that order; junction bases with no gene match: 11. CDR3 in DNA: TGTGCCAGCAGCCAAGTGTTCCGGGGGGGCGGGAGCGAGCAGTACTTC. It codes for CASSQVFRGGGSEQYF.